This passage covers 17 T cell receptor beta chains from one sample sequenced in a study of cytomegalovirus exposure and HLA in healthy donors. Primers: 60 Vbeta forward and 13 Jbeta reverse. The assay was immunoSEQ multiplex PCR, and TCRdb's table has in-frame clones only and misses some. The table shows approximately 120,000 clones, with less than 80% occurring only once. The material sequenced was PBMCs. The source of these receptors is a man aged 50 to 60 in good health and CMV-seronegative.

J is TRBJ2-3 and V is TRBV7-9, with TRBD2 matching over 8 bases. Per the germline V gene, CDR1 is SEHNR and CDR2 is FQNEAQ (reference sequence). This CDR3 has 16 residues. V lost 1 base to trimming and J lost 1 base; unmatched junction nucleotides: 4. The CDR3 region is CASSLGGLAGTDTQYF. The CDR3 DNA sequence: TGTGCCAGCAGCTTAGGCGGACTAGCCGGCACAGATACGCAGTATTTT.

This chain connects TRBV7-8 to TRBJ1-4; 7 nucleotides line up with TRBD1. Germline CDR1 and CDR2: SGHVS and FQNEAQ. The CDR3 covers 11 residues. The trim removed 4 bases at V and 14 bases at J, leaving 4 bases unmatched. In nucleotides, the CDR3 is TGTGCCAGCAGCTCTCGGGACAGTCTGTTTTTT. This translates into CASSSRDSLFF.

This clone has a single count. The chain uses TRBV6-5 and TRBJ2-2; 11 nucleotides match TRBD2. Germline V gives CDR1 MNHEY, CDR2 SVGAGI. The CDR3 loop spans 15 amino acids. The V and J ends lost 4 bases and 9 bases, in that order; junction bases with no gene match: 7. This CDR3 is CASSSLAGGRRELFF. The CDR3 DNA reads TGTGCCAGCAGTTCCTTAGCGGGGGGGCGGCGGGAGCTGTTTTTT.

The chain combines TRBV7-2 with TRBJ2-1; D might be TRBD2 (6 bases). The V gene's germline CDR1 is SGHTA and CDR2 FQGNSA. CDR3 length: 14 amino acids. Trimming shortened V by 4 bases and J by 8 bases, and 15 bases separated the two germline ends. CDR3 bases: TGTGCCAGCAGCTACGGGACCCCGGGAGATGAGCAGTTCTTC. Its translation is CASSYGTPGDEQFF.

The rearrangement joins TRBV2 to TRBJ1-5; D gene ambiguous. Trimming left V 6 bases short and J 2 bases short, with 11 bases between. This CDR3 contains 14 residues. The germline gives CDR1 SNHLY, CDR2 FYNNEI. CDR3 sequence (DNA): TGTGCCAGCAGGAGAGGGTCAGGCAATCAGCCCCAGCATTTT. Protein sequence: CASRRGSGNQPQHF.

The J gene is TRBJ1-5, the V gene TRBV19, with a weak D call TRBD1 (5 bases). Germline values: CDR1 LNHDA, CDR2 SQIVND (reference sequence). CDR3 size: 18 residues. Trimming removed 3 bases at V and 0 bases at J, with 18 bases between. As DNA, the CDR3 is TGTGCCAGTAGTATCGAATCCCTCCGGGGGTCTAGCAATCAGCCCCAGCATTTT. This encodes CASSIESLRGSSNQPQHF.

The chain combines TRBV21-1 with TRBJ1-3; the table's D call, TRBD1, has no DNA check behind it. TRBV21-1 is termed a pseudogene. The CDR3 runs 18 residues. Here the CDR3 reads CASSKSGQGQDDGNTIYF. Written as DNA, the CDR3 is TGTGCCAGCAGCAAATCAGGACAGGGACAGGATGATGGAAACACCATATATTTT.

This chain connects TRBV7-8 to TRBJ1-4, with D unclear. The CDR3 covers 12 residues. V gave up 4 bases and J gave up 8 bases, with 8 bases separating them. In germline, CDR1 is SGHVS, CDR2 FQNEAQ. The CDR3 DNA reads TGTGCCAGCAGCTCCGCGAACGAAAAACTGTTTTTT. It codes for CASSSANEKLFF.

The genes are TRBV10-3 and TRBJ2-7; the D gene is possibly TRBD1 (5 bases). V was clipped by 4 bases and J by 6 bases, with 13 bases between them. The CDR3 extends over 13 amino acids. The germline CDR1 and CDR2 sequences are ENHRY and SYGVKD. The CDR3: CAISGQGSSEQYF. The CDR3 region has the DNA TGTGCCATCAGTGGGCAGGGCAGTTCCGAGCAGTACTTC.

The J gene is TRBJ1-1, the V gene TRBV7-8; 10 positions match TRBD1. The V gene end was trimmed by 5 bases and the J gene end by 4 bases; junction bases not matched to a gene: 7. Germline CDR1 is SGHVS and CDR2 is FQNEAQ. The CDR3 consists of 15 residues. The CDR3 bases are TGTGCCAGCAGCAGACGGACAGGGGGATCCACTGAAGCTTTCTTT. It specifies CASSRRTGGSTEAFF.

This chain connects TRBV6-1 to TRBJ1-1; D ambiguous. The V end lost 8 bases, the J end lost 2 bases, and 12 bases lay between the germline ends. Germline CDR1 is MNHNS and CDR2 is SASEGT. CDR3 length: 13 amino acids. The CDR3 region has the DNA TGTGCCAGCCTAAGGGAGCGAAACACTGAAGCTTTCTTT. Translated: CASLRERNTEAFF.

The chain carries TRBV19 and TRBJ1-4; possible D gene TRBD1, 5 bases. V was trimmed by 5 bases and J by 1 base, leaving 14 bases between them. The length of the CDR3 is 16 residues. The germline V gene encodes CDR1 LNHDA and CDR2 SQIVND (reference sequence). The CDR3 region is CASSGRFGGTNEKLFF. The CDR3 region has the DNA TGTGCCAGTAGTGGTCGCTTCGGGGGAACTAATGAAAAACTGTTTTTT.

The CDR3 DNA follows: TGTGCCAGCAGCCCGGGACAGGAGCAAATTCAGCCCCAGCATTTT. It encodes CASSPGQEQIQPQHF. J is TRBJ1-5 and V is TRBV6-1, with 8 positions matching TRBD1. Per germline, CDR1 MNHNS and CDR2 SASEGT. CDR3 size: 15 residues. Trimming cost V 6 bases and J 6 bases; bases outside gene matches: 10.

The rearrangement joins TRBV10-3 to TRBJ2-3, with D maybe TRBD2 (5 bases). The CDR3 sequence is 13 residues long. CDR1 is ENHRY and CDR2 is SYGVKD in the germline V gene. V shed 10 bases and J shed 1 base, with 12 bases lying between them. This CDR3 reads CASKDSRTDTQYF. CDR3 bases: TGTGCCAGCAAGGACTCACGCACAGATACGCAGTATTTT.

The chain combines TRBV10-1 with TRBJ1-6, with 8 bases that match TRBD1. Germline lookup yields CDR1 WNHNN and CDR2 SYGVQD (reference sequence). CDR3 length: 15 amino acids. V trimming: 4 bases; J trimming: 7 bases; junction bases outside the gene matches: 6. This CDR3 reads CASSARQGMNSPLHF. In DNA, the CDR3 is TGCGCCAGCAGTGCAAGACAGGGGATGAATTCACCCCTCCACTTT.

V is TRBV14 and J is TRBJ1-2, with a tentative D call TRBD1 (5 bases). With 0 bases removed from V and 9 bases from J, the gap between germline ends came to 14 bases. The CDR3 length is 14 residues. Germline assignment: CDR1 SGHDN and CDR2 FVKESK. CDR3 loop: CASSQDLDRSRYTF. CDR3 nucleotide sequence: TGTGCCAGCAGCCAAGATCTTGACAGATCACGCTACACCTTC.

The rearrangement uses TRBV12-2 and TRBJ2-1; TRBD1 was called by the table and not checked on the DNA. TRBV12-2 is a pseudogene locus. The CDR3 sequence is 16 residues long. This chain's CDR3 is CASRLVTGLSYNEQFF. CDR3 nucleotide sequence: TGTGCAAGTCGCTTAGTGACAGGCCTCTCCTACAATGAGCAGTTCTTC.